One and the same sample provided the 24 T cell receptor beta chains below, sequenced in a study of T cell changes during pregnancy in multiple sclerosis. TCRdb keeps only in-frame clones here, not all; method: immunoSEQ multiplex PCR. The sample shows under 100,000 clones, approximately 94% of them seen only once. Sequenced material: peripheral blood, taken in the third trimester of pregnancy. The receptors derive from a female donor with multiple sclerosis, enrolled in a pregnancy study.

The rearrangement joins TRBV6-1 to TRBJ2-6; D perhaps matches TRBD1 (6 bases). The CDR3 extends over 17 amino acids. With 2 bases removed from V and 0 bases from J, the gap between germline ends came to 11 bases. Per germline, CDR1 MNHNS and CDR2 SASEGT. CDR3 protein: CASSERDIISGANVLTF. CDR3 coding DNA: TGTGCCAGCAGTGAACGGGACATCATCTCTGGGGCCAACGTCCTGACTTTC.

The chain has TRBV15 and TRBJ1-1; the match to TRBD1 covers 8 bases. The CDR3 spans 14 residues. Germline CDR1 LNHNV, CDR2 YYDKDF (reference sequence). V lost 8 bases, J lost 3 bases, and 8 bases stayed unmatched. CDR3 amino acids: CATQGAGGYTEAFF. The CDR3 DNA is TGTGCCACCCAAGGAGCAGGGGGCTACACTGAAGCTTTCTTT.

This clone came up once. The chain recombines TRBV7-9 with TRBJ1-1; 11 bases align to TRBD1. This CDR3 comprises 17 residues. V trimming: 5 bases; J trimming: 3 bases; junction bases outside the gene matches: 11. Germline V CDR1 and CDR2: SEHNR, FQNEAQ (reference sequence). The CDR3 is CASSPRPGQGEYTEAFF. In DNA, the CDR3 is TGTGCCAGCAGCCCACGGCCGGGACAGGGGGAATACACTGAAGCTTTCTTT.

The chain links TRBV5-6 to TRBJ2-7; 8 bases line up with TRBD1. CDR1 SGHDT and CDR2 YYEEEE come from the germline V gene. V dropped 3 bases and J dropped 0; count of bases not matched to a gene: 5. There are 15 residues in the CDR3. The CDR3 sequence: CASSSPGTGSYEQYF. Written as DNA, the CDR3 is TGTGCCAGCAGCTCTCCCGGGACAGGCTCCTACGAGCAGTACTTC.

This rearrangement joins TRBV5-5 to TRBJ1-2; D may be TRBD1 (6 bases). Germline V gene data show CDR1 as SGHKS and CDR2 as YYEKEE (reference sequence). The CDR3 consists of 14 residues. V dropped 3 bases and J dropped 8 bases, with 17 bases sitting between them. CDR3 protein: CASSSGGASGGYTF. Here the CDR3 DNA reads TGTGCCAGCAGCTCGGGGGGCGCATCGGGCGGCTACACCTTC.

CDR3 loop: CASSQVSRQVGGYTF. As DNA, the CDR3 is TGCGCCAGCAGCCAAGTATCACGGCAGGTTGGGGGCTACACCTTC. The chain uses TRBV4-1 and TRBJ1-2; D not certain. V gave up 1 base and J gave up 8 bases, with 17 bases separating them. CDR3 length equals 15 residues. CDR1 is MGHRA, CDR2 YSYEKL, per germline.

This chain joins TRBV9 and TRBJ1-4, with 8 bases matching TRBD1. The CDR3 is 15 residues long. CDR1 and CDR2 from the germline V gene are SGDLS and YYNGEE. V was clipped by 2 bases and J by 7 bases; unmatched bases: 7. CDR3: CASSVSGGEGEKLFF. CDR3 bases: TGTGCCAGCAGCGTTTCAGGGGGCGAGGGTGAAAAACTGTTTTTT.

The chain carries TRBV4-1 and TRBJ2-2; unclear D gene. The ends were cut back, 4 bases at V and 3 bases at J, with 18 bases in the middle. Per germline, CDR1 MGHRA and CDR2 YSYEKL. The CDR3 contains 17 residues. CDR3 in amino acids: CASSPETFRRDTGELFF. The CDR3 bases are TGCGCCAGCAGCCCCGAAACATTCCGACGGGACACCGGGGAGCTGTTTTTT.

The genes are TRBV6-5 and TRBJ2-5; 8 bases agree with TRBD2. The CDR3 totals 15 residues. Germline CDR1 MNHEY, CDR2 SVGAGI. After removal of 5 bases from V and 0 bases from J, the junction contained 5 bases not matched to a gene. CDR3 in DNA: TGTGCCAGCAGTGGGGCTAGCGGGTACCAAGAGACCCAGTACTTC. This sequence encodes CASSGASGYQETQYF.

This sequence joins TRBV7-8 and TRBJ2-1; D remains ambiguous. V was pared by 1 base and J by 5 bases, with 6 bases between. Germline loops: CDR1 SGHVS, CDR2 FQNEAQ. The CDR3 runs to 13 residues. The chain's CDR3 is CASSLGLHNEQFF. The CDR3 region has the DNA TGTGCCAGCAGCTTAGGACTGCACAATGAGCAGTTCTTC.

V usage is TRBV7-8 and J usage is TRBJ2-1; 9 bases agree with TRBD1. The CDR3 covers 20 residues. CDR1 and CDR2 (germline): SGHVS, FQNEAQ. With V trimmed by 5 bases and J by 4 bases, 21 bases remained unmatched. The chain's CDR3 is CASSRPKVWGQGGHYNEQFF. CDR3 in DNA: TGTGCCAGCAGCCGTCCGAAGGTATGGGGACAGGGCGGGCATTACAATGAGCAGTTCTTC. Looking up the rest from reference TRBV7-8 and TRBJ2-1 gives the full variable domain: GAGVSQSPRYKVAKRGQDVALRCDPISGHVSLFWYQQALGQGPEFLTYFQNEAQLDKSGLPSDRFFAERPEGSVSTLKIQRTQQEDSAVYLCASSRPKVWGQGGHYNEQFFGPGTRLTVL.

A single count supports this clone. The chain employs TRBV6-1 and TRBJ2-3; 7 bases are a match to TRBD2. V was clipped by 5 bases and J by 0 bases; unmatched bases: 2. The CDR3 totals 14 residues. The germline V gene has CDR1 MNHNS and CDR2 SASEGT. The CDR3 loop is CASSPGLSTDTQYF. The CDR3 nucleotides are TGTGCCAGCAGTCCGGGACTAAGCACAGATACGCAGTATTTT.

The chain links TRBV29-1 to TRBJ1-1, with D possibly being TRBD1 (6 bases). Between the trimmed V and J ends, which lost 3 bases and 6 bases, there was a span of 20 bases. The V gene's germline CDR1 is SQVTM and CDR2 ANQGSEA. This CDR3 comprises 15 residues. The CDR3 sequence is CSVELFGGRRAEAFF. The CDR3 coding sequence is TGCAGCGTTGAGCTTTTTGGGGGCAGAAGGGCTGAAGCTTTCTTT.

The chain recombines TRBV5-1 with TRBJ2-7, with D perhaps TRBD1 (6 bases). Germline CDR1 reads SGHRS; CDR2 reads YFSETQ. V was shortened by 0 bases and J by 1 base, with 11 bases between the two germline ends. The CDR3 consists of 15 residues. DNA for the CDR3: TGCGCCAGCAGCTTGGGAAACAGGGATTCCTACGAGCAGTACTTC. This gives the protein CASSLGNRDSYEQYF.

V usage is TRBV9 and J usage is TRBJ2-5; 9 bases are a match to TRBD2. The CDR3 covers 15 residues. Germline lookup yields CDR1 SGDLS and CDR2 YYNGEE. Trimming at V came to 6 bases and at J to 4 bases, leaving 10 bases not matched to a gene. The CDR3 DNA reads TGTGCCAGCACGGAGGCTAGCGGGGACGGAGAGACCCAGTACTTC. This encodes CASTEASGDGETQYF.

The J gene is TRBJ2-1, the V gene TRBV25-1; TRBD2 is a possible D gene (6 bases). Germline lookup yields CDR1 MGHDK and CDR2 SYGVNS. CDR3 length: 16 amino acids. V was pared by 3 bases and J by 6 bases, with 18 bases between. The CDR3 sequence is CASSDNQDYLVNEQFF. In DNA form, the CDR3 reads TGTGCCAGCAGTGACAATCAGGACTATCTGGTCAATGAGCAGTTCTTC. The variable domain in full, completed from reference TRBV25-1 and TRBJ2-1, reads EADIYQTPRYLVIGTGKKITLECSQTMGHDKMYWYQQDPGMELHLIHYSYGVNSTEKGDLSSESTVSRIRTEHFPLTLESARPSHTSQYLCASSDNQDYLVNEQFFGPGTRLTVL.

This chain uses TRBV6-6 with TRBJ1-1; D gene ambiguous. With 6 bases removed from V and 1 base from J, the gap between germline ends came to 12 bases. Germline assignment: CDR1 MNHNY and CDR2 SVGAGI (reference sequence). This CDR3 has 14 amino acids. CDR3 nucleotides: TGTGCCAGCAGCCCCACGGTTGGGAACACTGAAGCTTTCTTT. Translation gives CASSPTVGNTEAFF.

This clone was detected once. The chain has TRBV19 and TRBJ1-5, with TRBD1 identical over 9 bases. CDR3 length equals 16 residues. The ends lost 4 bases at V and 2 bases at J; junction bases unmatched: 6. Germline CDR1 LNHDA, CDR2 SQIVND (reference sequence). For the CDR3, the DNA is TGTGCCAGTAGTAGCCGGGACAGGGTCGGCAATCAGCCCCAGCATTTT. Protein sequence: CASSSRDRVGNQPQHF.

This chain uses TRBV7-8 with TRBJ2-1, with TRBD1 identical over 7 bases. Germline V CDR1 and CDR2: SGHVS, FQNEAQ. V lost 4 bases and J lost 1; bases outside the gene matches: 4. The CDR3 is made up of 15 amino acids. The chain's CDR3 is CASSSDRVSYNEQFF. In DNA, the CDR3 is TGTGCCAGCAGCTCCGACAGGGTATCCTACAATGAGCAGTTCTTC.

The rearrangement uses TRBV5-6 and TRBJ2-3, with 9 bases aligning to TRBD1. Trimming removed 4 bases from V and 6 bases from J; junction bases left unmatched: 6. This CDR3 is 14 amino acids long. The germline CDR1 and CDR2 sequences are SGHDT and YYEEEE. In nucleotides, the CDR3 is TGTGCCAGCAGCCGGGACAGGGTATTTGATACGCAGTATTTT. Its translation is CASSRDRVFDTQYF. Full variable domain (missing parts from reference TRBV5-6 and TRBJ2-3): DAGVTQSPTHLIKTRGQQVTLRCSPKSGHDTVSWYQQALGQGPQFIFQYYEEEERQRGNFPDRFSGHQFPNYSSELNVNALLLGDSALYLCASSRDRVFDTQYFGPGTRLTVL.

This chain uses TRBV11-2 with TRBJ1-2, with TRBD1 matching over 10 bases. V dropped 5 bases and J dropped 5; count of bases not matched to a gene: 8. Germline CDR1 SGHAT, CDR2 FQNNGV. The CDR3 length is 15 residues. CDR3 amino acids: CASSIAGTGEYGYTF. The CDR3 bases are TGTGCCAGCAGCATCGCCGGGACAGGGGAGTATGGCTACACCTTC. The full variable domain, its missing parts supplied by reference TRBV11-2 and TRBJ1-2, is EAGVAQSPRYKIIEKRQSVAFWCNPISGHATLYWYQQILGQGPKLLIQFQNNGVVDDSQLPKDRFSAERLKGVDSTLKIQPAKLEDSAVYLCASSIAGTGEYGYTFGSGTRLTVV.

The V gene is TRBV27, the J gene TRBJ2-7, with 8 bases that match TRBD1. Unmatched junction bases numbered 6, after V lost 3 bases and J lost 5 bases. This CDR3 has 14 residues. Germline assignment: CDR1 MNHEY and CDR2 SMNVEV (reference sequence). The CDR3 protein is CASSFEARGHEQYF. The CDR3 DNA follows: TGTGCCAGCAGTTTCGAGGCCAGGGGGCACGAGCAGTACTTC.

This sequence joins TRBV6-1 and TRBJ2-5; 7 bases align to TRBD2. The CDR3 length is 15 residues. Germline V gene sequence: CDR1 MNHNS, CDR2 SASEGT. Germline trimming cut 8 bases from V and 7 bases from J; bases unmatched to any gene: 16. CDR3 in DNA: TGTGCCAGCCGCTCGACGACTAGCATAGTAGGGACCCAGTACTTC. Translation gives CASRSTTSIVGTQYF.

V gene TRBV13 combines with J gene TRBJ1-2, with 7 bases matching TRBD1. Losses at the gene ends were 5 bases for V and 3 bases for J; bases not matched to a gene: 12. The germline V gene encodes CDR1 PRHDT and CDR2 FYEKMQ (reference sequence). The CDR3 extends over 16 amino acids. This CDR3 is CASSTGPDRPHYGYTF. In DNA, the CDR3 is TGTGCCAGCAGCACTGGACCGGACAGGCCGCACTATGGCTACACCTTC.